Listed here are 29 T cell receptor beta chains from one sample, sequenced in a study of regulatory T cells in long-lasting Graves disease. The sample's time point: newly diagnosed GD, antithyroid drugs for less than 3 months. Extracted RNA from PBMCs served as the source of the TCR library. Building of the TCR beta libraries involved iRepertoire HTBI primers and Arm-PCR of CDR3 regions. One entry per CDR3 protein, called by TCRdb with MiXCR from the multiplex PCR reads. The sample holds roughly 510,000 distinct CDR3 sequences, 15% to 20% seen once. The data were also submitted as part of a second study, on T cells in Graves' hyperthyroidism and ophthalmopathy.

The material was peripheral blood mononuclear cells (PBMCs), obtained at new diagnosis, from a patient treated with antithyroid drugs. The receptors derive from a young man with Graves disease.

This clonotype was detected many times. The chain combines TRBV6-1 with TRBJ2-5; weak D call: TRBD2 (5 bases). Trimming took 1 base from V and 5 from J, leaving 11 bases between them. There are 14 residues in the CDR3. CDR1 is MNHNS, CDR2 SASEGT, per germline. This CDR3 reads CASSEEGTGETQYF. CDR3 nucleotide sequence: TGTGCCAGCAGTGAAGAGGGTACGGGGGAGACCCAGTACTTC.

This clonotype was counted at least ten times. At one end, the junction sequence differs from germline, possibly due to a read error. The chain employs TRBV5-1 and TRBJ2-7; D tentatively fits TRBD1 or TRBD2 (5 bases each). There are 13 residues in the CDR3. Germline lookup yields CDR1 SGHRS and CDR2 YFSETQ. The CDR3 spells CASSPGASDEQYF. The CDR3 bases are TGCGCCAGCAGTCCCGGGGCCTCCGACGAGCAGTACTTC.

This clonotype was detected ten times or more. The chain carries TRBV7-9 and TRBJ2-7; a weak D match, TRBD1 (6 bases). Trimming removed 1 base from V and 6 bases from J, with 13 bases in between. This CDR3 is 14 amino acids long. The germline CDR1 and CDR2 sequences are SEHNR and FQNEAQ (reference sequence). The CDR3 DNA sequence: TGTGCCAGCAGCTTAGATAGACAGGCGCTCGAGCAGTACTTC. Encoded protein: CASSLDRQALEQYF.

This clonotype was detected once. The chain uses TRBV20-1 and TRBJ2-7; D unresolved. In germline, CDR1 is DFQATT, CDR2 SNEGSKA (reference sequence). This CDR3 spans 14 amino acids. V dropped 4 bases and J dropped 0 bases, with 13 bases sitting between them. The CDR3 coding sequence is TGCAGTGCTACCCCCATGCGAGGCTCCTACGAGCAGTACTTC. Translation gives CSATPMRGSYEQYF.

Concerning this clonotype: This likely came from a read error, as a far larger clone is one base away. CDR3: CASSRDGEMFF. In DNA form, the CDR3 reads TGTGCCAGCAGTCGTGACGGGGAGATGTTTTTT. This chain connects TRBV3-1 to TRBJ2-2; a weak D match, TRBD2 (5 bases). Germline values: CDR1 LGHDT, CDR2 YNNKEL (reference sequence). The CDR3 spans 11 residues.

The V and J genes are TRBV20-1 and TRBJ2-7, with 7 bases identical to TRBD2. Trimming removed 6 bases from V and 4 bases from J; junction bases left unmatched: 18. This CDR3 has 16 amino acids. CDR1 is DFQATT and CDR2 is SNEGSKA in the germline V gene (reference sequence). CDR3 sequence: CSASPETSRTGYEQYF. In DNA, the CDR3 is TGCAGTGCGAGCCCAGAGACTAGCCGGACGGGTTACGAGCAGTACTTC.

This clonotype appeared many times. The V gene is TRBV29-1, the J gene TRBJ2-7; D tentatively reads TRBD1 or TRBD2 (5 bases each). The CDR3 is 14 amino acids. Germline V CDR1 and CDR2: SQVTM, ANQGSEA. V was cut by 4 bases and J by 4 bases, with 17 bases left in between. The CDR3 coding sequence is TGCAGCGTTGGGGGGTTGGAAGGGGCGTACGAGCAGTACTTC. Translation: CSVGGLEGAYEQYF.

In this sample, this clonotype turned up a few times. This likely traces to a read error, being one base from a far larger clone. The V and J genes are TRBV6-9 and TRBJ2-7; 7 bases match TRBD1. The CDR3 sequence is 14 residues long. Germline CDR1 MNHGY, CDR2 SVAAGI. The CDR3 sequence is CASSENLRDSKIRF. CDR3 in DNA: TGCGCCAGCAGTGAGAATCTTAGGGACAGCAAAATACGCTTC.

This clonotype came up a few times. The chain has TRBV27 and TRBJ1-2; TRBD1 is a possible D gene (5 bases). CDR1 is MNHEY, CDR2 SMNVEV, per germline (reference sequence). V lost 2 bases and J lost 4, with 11 bases in between. The CDR3 contains 14 residues. In DNA, the CDR3 is TGTGCCAGCAGTTTAAGGCGGGGCGGCTATGGCTACACCTTC. Encoded protein: CASSLRRGGYGYTF.

This clonotype was detected a few times. The rearrangement links TRBV3-1 to TRBJ1-2; a possible D gene is TRBD1 (5 bases). The V end was cut by 1 base, the J end by 11 bases, with 20 bases between. The CDR3 is 15 residues long. The germline gives CDR1 LGHDT, CDR2 YNNKEL (reference sequence). CDR3 residues: CASSQGNPGRPQYTF. CDR3 bases: TGTGCCAGCAGCCAAGGTAACCCGGGACGGCCGCAGTACACCTTC.

This clonotype was observed a handful of times. The chain has TRBV20-1 and TRBJ2-5; 7 nucleotides match TRBD2. The V gene end was trimmed by 6 bases and the J gene end by 1 base; junction bases not matched to a gene: 5. This CDR3 contains 13 residues. CDR1 and CDR2 from the germline V gene are DFQATT and SNEGSKA (reference sequence). CDR3 DNA: TGCAGTGCCCATGGGGGGGGCCAAGAGACCCAGTACTTC. This encodes CSAHGGGQETQYF.

At least ten counts were recorded for this clonotype. The V and J genes are TRBV5-1 and TRBJ2-1; TRBD2 aligns across 7 bases. Germline values: CDR1 SGHRS, CDR2 YFSETQ. The CDR3 sequence is 20 residues long. Trimming removed 4 bases from V and 5 bases from J; junction bases left unmatched: 24. The CDR3 DNA reads TGCGCCAGCAGCCCATTCCCGGGGGACTACCCCTTAAAGTATGACAATGAGCAGTTCTTC. Translating it yields CASSPFPGDYPLKYDNEQFF.

This clonotype was counted many times. CDR3 loop: CASSLERFRPYEQYF. In nucleotides, the CDR3 is TGTGCCAGCAGTTTAGAAAGGTTTCGCCCTTACGAGCAGTACTTC. The chain is built from TRBV28 and TRBJ2-7; D call uncertain. This CDR3 has 15 residues. V shed 2 bases and J shed 4 bases, with 15 bases lying between them. The germline V gene encodes CDR1 MDHEN and CDR2 SYDVKM.

The sample holds many counts of this clonotype. This chain connects TRBV5-1 to TRBJ2-5; a possible D gene is TRBD2 (5 bases). The CDR3 covers 15 residues. Germline CDR1 and CDR2: SGHRS and YFSETQ. Trimming removed 4 bases at V and 3 bases at J, with 16 bases between. The chain's CDR3 is CASSGRAAREETQYF. The CDR3 coding sequence is TGCGCCAGCAGCGGGCGGGCAGCCCGGGAAGAGACCCAGTACTTC. Based on the CDR3 plus reference TRBV5-1 and TRBJ2-5, the full variable domain is KAGVTQTPRYLIKTRGQQVTLSCSPISGHRSVSWYQQTPGQGLQFLFEYFSETQRNKGNFPGRFSGRQFSNSRSEMNVSTLELGDSALYLCASSGRAAREETQYFGPGTRLLVL.

This clonotype was seen a handful of times. The V call is TRBV7-9, the J call TRBJ1-1, with D possibly TRBD1 on 5 matching bases. V lost 5 bases and J 0 bases, leaving 19 bases between the germline ends. The V gene's germline CDR1 is SEHNR and CDR2 FQNEAQ (reference sequence). The CDR3 loop spans 17 amino acids. This CDR3 is CASSGQGGVNLNTEAFF. The CDR3 nucleotides are TGTGCCAGCAGCGGCCAGGGAGGGGTGAACTTGAACACTGAAGCTTTCTTT.

This clonotype has a count of ten or more. The rearrangement links TRBV12-3 or TRBV12-4 to TRBJ2-7; 9 nucleotides agree with TRBD1. J was trimmed by 4 bases and V by 6 bases; bases with no gene match: 16. The CDR3 is 17 residues long. The CDR3 region has the DNA TGTGCCAGCAGGTCCCAGAACCGGGACAGGGTATCATACGAGCAGTACTTC. Protein: CASRSQNRDRVSYEQYF.

The sample holds a few counts of this clonotype. DNA for the CDR3: TGTGCCAGCAGTTTTTCTTCCTCGGCAGGGGGCAGGCAGCCCCAGCATTTT. Residues: CASSFSSSAGGRQPQHF. The rearrangement links TRBV6-5 to TRBJ1-5; the match to TRBD1 covers 8 bases. The germline CDR1 and CDR2 sequences are MNHEY and SVGAGI. The ends lost 4 bases at V and 7 bases at J; junction bases unmatched: 15. The CDR3 has 17 amino acids.

In this sample, this clonotype turned up many times. The V call is TRBV3-1, the J call TRBJ2-7, with a weak D call TRBD2 (6 bases). Germline values: CDR1 LGHDT, CDR2 YNNKEL (reference sequence). Trimming shortened V by 0 bases and J by 0 bases, and 12 bases separated the two germline ends. There are 16 residues in the CDR3. The CDR3 DNA follows: TGTGCCAGCAGCCAAGACCCCGGGACTGTCTCCTACGAGCAGTACTTC. As protein: CASSQDPGTVSYEQYF.

This CDR3 is CASSQTNYGYTF. The CDR3 coding sequence is TGCGCCAGCAGCCAGACTAACTATGGCTACACCTTC. The chain employs TRBV4-1 and TRBJ1-2; D uncertain. This CDR3 contains 12 residues. Germline-derived CDR1 and CDR2 are MGHRA and YSYEKL. V was clipped by 3 bases and J by 0 bases, with 2 bases between them.

This clonotype was recorded at least ten times. The CDR3 protein is CASSLLAGGLNEQFF. The CDR3 DNA is TGTGCCAGCAGTCTACTAGCGGGAGGGCTTAATGAGCAGTTCTTC. V is TRBV6-2 or TRBV6-3 and J is TRBJ2-1; TRBD2 matches 13 bases. The CDR3 is made up of 15 amino acids. Unmatched junction bases numbered 5, after V lost 5 bases and J lost 7 bases. Germline lookup yields CDR1 MNHEY and CDR2 SVGEGT.

This clonotype has more than one count but fewer than ten. The chain carries TRBV29-1 and TRBJ2-7; a possible D gene is TRBD1 (6 bases). The germline V gene encodes CDR1 SQVTM and CDR2 ANQGSEA. The CDR3 contains 11 residues. V lost 6 bases and J 4 bases, leaving 10 bases between the germline ends. CDR3 in amino acids: CSVLRGYEQYF. The DNA for the CDR3 is TGCAGCGTCCTCAGGGGTTACGAGCAGTACTTC.

The chain employs TRBV12-3 or TRBV12-4 and TRBJ2-2; possible D gene TRBD2, 6 bases. The V end was cut by 7 bases, the J end by 7 bases, with 25 bases between. The CDR3 covers 17 residues. This chain's CDR3 is CASTHPFRDSSSGELFF. In nucleotides, the CDR3 is TGTGCCAGCACCCACCCCTTCCGGGACTCGTCGAGCGGGGAGCTGTTTTTT.

This clonotype was seen more than once but under ten times. The V call is TRBV9, the J call TRBJ1-2; TRBD1 might be the D (6 bases). Trimming removed 4 bases from V and 8 bases from J, with 18 bases in between. The CDR3 runs to 14 residues. Germline-derived CDR1 and CDR2 are SGDLS and YYNGEE. The CDR3: CASSKGGMGSGYTF. CDR3 coding DNA: TGTGCCAGCAGCAAGGGGGGGATGGGCTCGGGCTACACCTTC.

V is TRBV30 and J is TRBJ2-1, with D uncertain. V lost 1 base, J lost 6 bases, and 13 bases lay in between. Germline values: CDR1 GTSNPN, CDR2 SVGIG (reference sequence). CDR3 length: 14 amino acids. CDR3 nucleotides: TGTGCCTGGAGTGACCCCGTTAGGAGCAATGAGCAGTTCTTC. Residues: CAWSDPVRSNEQFF.

This clonotype was seen at least ten times. The chain uses TRBV27 and TRBJ1-1, with TRBD1 matching over 7 bases. From germline, CDR1 is MNHEY and CDR2 SMNVEV (reference sequence). With 5 bases clipped from V and 2 bases from J, the junction kept 2 bases outside the gene matches. This CDR3 contains 13 residues. In DNA, the CDR3 is TGTGCCAGCAGTGACAGGGCAAACACTGAAGCTTTCTTT. Translated, it gives CASSDRANTEAFF.

As for this clonotype: Only one base separates this from a far larger clonotype, so it likely reflects a read error. The V gene is TRBV11-1, the J gene TRBJ2-3; possibly TRBD2 for D (5 bases). The DNA end is a closer match to TRBJ2-7, so the J assignment may be wrong. This CDR3 is built from 15 residues. In germline, CDR1 is SGHAT, CDR2 FQDESV (reference sequence). The CDR3 DNA is TGTGCCAGCAGCCCTCCCCGACTATCTATAGATGAGCAGTACTTC. It codes for CASSPPRLSIDEQYF.

This clonotype was counted a few times. CDR3 protein: CASSLVGARPGGETQYF. CDR3 coding DNA: TGTGCCAGCAGCTTAGTCGGCGCTCGGCCCGGAGGGGAGACCCAGTACTTC. The chain uses TRBV7-9 and TRBJ2-5; tentatively, D is TRBD2 (6 bases). The ends were cut back, 1 base at V and 5 bases at J, with 20 bases in the middle. Germline V gene lookup returns CDR1 SEHNR and CDR2 FQNEAQ (reference sequence). CDR3 length: 17 amino acids.

The rearrangement uses TRBV6-1 and TRBJ1-2, with 9 nucleotides matching TRBD1. Germline CDR1 is MNHNS and CDR2 is SASEGT. V gave up 4 bases and J gave up 6 bases; unmatched junction bases: 6. The CDR3 contains 14 residues. CDR3 DNA: TGTGCCAGCAGTGGAGGGGGGACAGGGAATGGCTACACCTTC. Protein product: CASSGGGTGNGYTF.

The J gene is TRBJ2-3, the V gene TRBV13, with a weak D call TRBD2 (6 bases). V lost 4 bases and J lost 6, with 14 bases in between. CDR3 length: 14 amino acids. The germline V gene has CDR1 PRHDT and CDR2 FYEKMQ (reference sequence). As DNA, the CDR3 is TGTGCCAGCAGCTACCGGGACTCAGGGGATACGCAGTATTTT. Translating it yields CASSYRDSGDTQYF.